The 5 T cell receptor beta chains reported below all come from one sample, sequenced in a study of Ad26.COV2.S vaccination and SARS-CoV-2 variants (dated by TCRdb to the early 2020s). The intended sense of this specimen's time point label: individuals recovered from natural SARS-CoV-2 infection. The method behind the library was the immunoSEQ multiplex PCR assay. TCRdb re-hosts the immuneACCESS table, in-frame sequences only. Its copies lack some clones; in the studies checked, an unresolved V gene accounts for under half of them, and the cause for the rest is not known. In all, the sample holds some 190,000 clones, and around nine tenths of those were seen once. Jointly, the top ten make up over 4.5% of the sample. The sequencing used peripheral blood, collected after recovery from COVID-19. These receptors were taken from a human donor who had recovered from COVID-19.

The chain joins TRBV7-2 to TRBJ2-3; D perhaps matches TRBD2 (5 bases). Germline V lookup: CDR1 SGHTA, CDR2 FQGNSA. V shed 2 bases and J shed 2 bases, with 17 bases lying between them. The CDR3 runs to 17 residues. CDR3 nucleotides: TGTGCCAGCAGCTTACGGACTCCACGAACTTACACAGATACGCAGTATTTT. Translated: CASSLRTPRTYTDTQYF.

Written as DNA, the CDR3 is TGTGCCAGCACCCCCTTGGAACCCGGGGACGAGCAGTTCTTC. Its translation: CASTPLEPGDEQFF. The chain combines TRBV2 with TRBJ2-1; D might be TRBD1 or TRBD2, each matching 5 bases. This CDR3 spans 14 amino acids. V was clipped by 7 bases and J by 10 bases, with 20 bases between them. From germline, CDR1 is SNHLY and CDR2 FYNNEI.

The chain employs TRBV2 and TRBJ2-3; D gene unclear. Germline lookup yields CDR1 SNHLY and CDR2 FYNNEI. The CDR3 consists of 11 residues. The V end lost 5 bases, the J end lost 0 bases, and 0 bases lay between the germline ends. The CDR3 spells CASSSTDTQYF. CDR3 nucleotides: TGTGCCAGCAGTAGCACAGATACGCAGTATTTT.

This clone was detected only a few times. The chain employs TRBV4-1 and TRBJ2-7; TRBD1 might be the D (5 bases). Trimming cost V 4 bases and J 3 bases, with 19 bases left between them. The CDR3 spans 16 residues. Looked up from germline, CDR1 is MGHRA and CDR2 is YSYEKL. The CDR3 is CASSPTSGRADYEQYF. CDR3 coding DNA: TGCGCCAGCAGCCCAACGTCTGGCAGGGCTGACTACGAGCAGTACTTC.

J is TRBJ1-1 and V is TRBV5-1; perhaps TRBD1 as D (6 bases). Trimming cost V 3 bases and J 4 bases, with 13 bases left between them. Germline-derived CDR1 and CDR2 are SGHRS and YFSETQ. CDR3 length: 14 residues. The CDR3 protein is CASSSIRGTTEAFF. The CDR3 DNA reads TGCGCCAGCAGCTCGATCAGGGGTACCACTGAAGCTTTCTTT. Full variable domain (missing parts from reference TRBV5-1 and TRBJ1-1): KAGVTQTPRYLIKTRGQQVTLSCSPISGHRSVSWYQQTPGQGLQFLFEYFSETQRNKGNFPGRFSGRQFSNSRSEMNVSTLELGDSALYLCASSSIRGTTEAFFGQGTRLTVV.